This T cell receptor beta chain was captured in a study of technical replicates of blood from a handful of donors. Profiling relied on immunoSEQ multiplex PCR, and the TCRdb table lists in-frame clones only, not all of them. The table has approximately 76,000 clones, about 91% seen once. The CDR3 has 12 residues. CDR1 is GTSNPN, CDR2 SVGIG, per germline (reference sequence). The junction had 8 bases not matched to a gene; V was cut back by 7 bases and J by 6 bases. Sequencing input: T cells isolated from PBMCs. The clonotype originates from a human donor in good health. J is TRBJ1-2 and V is TRBV30; 7 positions agree with TRBD1. This CDR3 reads CALSQGGDGYTF. In DNA form, the CDR3 reads TGTGCCTTATCCCAGGGGGGCGATGGCTACACCTTC.